The 10 T cell receptor beta chains below come from one sample, sequenced in a study of blood T cell repertoires in COVID-19. The table came from immunoSEQ multiplex PCR; TCRdb's copy has only in-frame clones and leaves some out. The sample lists about 330,000 clones, more than 75% occurring once. Sequencing was performed on PBMCs or T cells enriched from blood (not recorded which). Every receptor here comes from a woman aged 30 to 39 who had recovered from COVID-19.

The CDR3 reads CASSYSRRGGYTF. DNA of the CDR3: TGTGCCAGCAGTTACTCCAGGAGGGGTGGCTACACCTTC. This chain links TRBV6-5 with TRBJ1-2, with D tentatively TRBD1 (5 bases). Germline CDR1 and CDR2: MNHEY and SVGAGI. The CDR3 sequence is 13 residues long. V was shortened by 0 bases and J by 7 bases, with 9 bases between the two germline ends.

V is TRBV7-7 and J is TRBJ2-2, with TRBD1 as a possible D gene (6 bases). CDR3 length equals 17 residues. Trimming removed 5 bases from V and 5 bases from J, with 21 bases in between. Germline V gene data show CDR1 as SSHAT and CDR2 as FNYEAQ (reference sequence). The DNA of the CDR3 is TGTGCCAGCAGCCGTGCGATTGGGGGCACGGGGACCGGGGAGCTGTTTTTT. Residues: CASSRAIGGTGTGELFF. Complete variable domain (other parts from reference TRBV7-7 and TRBJ2-2): GAGVSQSPRYKVTKRGQDVTLRCDPISSHATLYWYQQALGQGPEFLTYFNYEAQPDKSGLPSDRFSAERPEGSISTLTIQRTEQRDSAMYRCASSRAIGGTGTGELFFGEGSRLTVL.

The chain carries TRBV7-6 and TRBJ2-5; 10 positions agree with TRBD2. Unmatched junction bases numbered 9, after V lost 8 bases and J lost 6 bases. The CDR3 is 14 amino acids. CDR1 and CDR2 from the germline V gene are SGHVS and FNYEAQ. CDR3 DNA: TGTGCCAGCCTCGAAAGCGGGGGGGTCCAGACCCAGTACTTC. It is translated as CASLESGGVQTQYF.

The chain has TRBV7-8 and TRBJ1-6; D remains ambiguous. V shed 8 bases and J shed 6 bases, with 11 bases lying between them. The germline gives CDR1 SGHVS, CDR2 FQNEAQ. The CDR3 sequence is 13 residues long. The CDR3 protein is CASAGSLNSPLHF. The CDR3 DNA sequence: TGTGCCAGCGCGGGGAGCCTTAATTCACCCCTCCACTTT. Full variable domain (outside the CDR3, taken from reference TRBV7-8 and TRBJ1-6): GAGVSQSPRYKVAKRGQDVALRCDPISGHVSLFWYQQALGQGPEFLTYFQNEAQLDKSGLPSDRFFAERPEGSVSTLKIQRTQQEDSAVYLCASAGSLNSPLHFGNGTRLTVT.

The chain couples TRBV3-1 (or the pseudogene TRBV3-2) to TRBJ2-1; the D gene is possibly TRBD2 (7 bases). V was trimmed by 1 base and J by 9 bases, leaving 16 bases between them. The CDR3 has 15 residues. Germline V gives CDR1 LGHDT, CDR2 YNNKEL (reference sequence). This CDR3 is CASSQGGGPSGEQFF. In nucleotides, the CDR3 is TGTGCCAGCAGCCAAGGCGGGGGCCCCTCGGGTGAGCAGTTCTTC.

This chain connects TRBV6-5 to TRBJ1-4; a possible D gene is TRBD1 (5 bases). The germline V gene encodes CDR1 MNHEY and CDR2 SVGAGI. This CDR3 is built from 13 residues. V shed 8 bases and J shed 7 bases, with 14 bases lying between them. The CDR3 DNA sequence: TGTGCCAGCGGGCGGGACGTCGGTGAAAAACTGTTTTTT. Translated, it gives CASGRDVGEKLFF.

The chain links TRBV2 to TRBJ1-4; the D is unclear. Germline loops: CDR1 SNHLY, CDR2 FYNNEI. V was shortened by 2 bases and J by 8 bases, with 15 bases between the two germline ends. This CDR3 has 15 amino acids. The CDR3 DNA reads TGTGCCAGCAGTGAAAGCGGCGGGCAAATAGAAAAACTGTTTTTT. It is translated as CASSESGGQIEKLFF.

As DNA, the CDR3 is TGTGCCAGCAGCCGAGCAGGGTTGGGGACCGGGGAGCTGTTTTTT. It codes for CASSRAGLGTGELFF. The chain is built from TRBV6-5 and TRBJ2-2; possible D gene TRBD1, 5 bases. Germline loops: CDR1 MNHEY, CDR2 SVGAGI. The V gene lost 6 bases and the J gene lost 5 bases, with 16 bases spanning the gap. CDR3 length equals 15 residues.

The chain is built from TRBV4-1 and TRBJ2-7; perhaps TRBD2 as D (6 bases). This CDR3 has 18 amino acids. The ends were cut back, 4 bases at V and 2 bases at J, with 24 bases in the middle. Per germline, CDR1 MGHRA and CDR2 YSYEKL. The CDR3 nucleotides are TGCGCCAGCAGCCTCGGGACCGGACTAACCCTGAGGCCCTACGAGCAGTACTTC. Translated, it gives CASSLGTGLTLRPYEQYF.

This chain joins TRBV5-6 and TRBJ2-7; D perhaps matches TRBD1 (5 bases). V lost 0 bases, J lost 3 bases, and 10 bases lay in between. Germline lookup yields CDR1 SGHDT and CDR2 YYEEEE. The CDR3 consists of 14 residues. CDR3 region: CASSLVRVGYEQYF. Here the CDR3 DNA reads TGTGCCAGCAGCTTGGTCAGGGTGGGCTACGAGCAGTACTTC.